The 24 T cell receptor beta chains reported below all come from one sample, sequenced in a study of blood T cells in healthy people across ages. The authors ran a second PCR of 7 to 11 cycles using a sample-barcoded 5' primer and a J-beta primer mix. TCRdb re-called the 5' RACE reads through MiXCR, storing one row per CDR3 protein. This table holds around 1,900,000 distinct CDR3 sequences, roughly two fifths found once. Source material: blood. The receptors shown here come from a human donor in good health.

This chain links TRBV7-2 with TRBJ1-2; TRBD1 is a possible D gene (5 bases). The V gene's germline CDR1 is SGHTA and CDR2 FQGNSA. This CDR3 contains 15 residues. V was trimmed by 1 base and J by 4 bases, leaving 13 bases between them. Here the CDR3 DNA reads TGTGCCAGCAGCTTAGACAGGAGTGACAGCTATGGCTACACCTTC. The encoded protein is CASSLDRSDSYGYTF. Complete variable domain (other parts from reference TRBV7-2 and TRBJ1-2): GAGVSQSPSNKVTEKGKDVELRCDPISGHTALYWYRQSLGQGLEFLIYFQGNSAPDKSGLPSDRFSAERTGGSVSTLTIQRTQQEDSAVYLCASSLDRSDSYGYTFGSGTRLTVV.

This clonotype was seen repeatedly, ten times or more. This chain joins TRBV10-3 and TRBJ2-1; 7 positions agree with TRBD1. With 5 bases clipped from V and 1 base from J, the junction kept 8 bases outside the gene matches. Germline V CDR1 and CDR2: ENHRY, SYGVKD. This CDR3 spans 16 amino acids. The CDR3 is CAISLTGTESYNEQFF. Here the CDR3 DNA reads TGTGCCATCAGTCTAACCGGGACAGAATCCTACAATGAGCAGTTCTTC.

The V call is TRBV12-3 or TRBV12-4, the J call TRBJ2-3; TRBD2 might be the D (7 bases). V lost 6 bases to trimming and J lost 10 bases, with 23 bases between them. This CDR3 contains 15 residues. CDR3 amino acids: CASSPYRGGAYPQYF. For the CDR3, the DNA is TGTGCCAGCAGCCCCTATAGAGGGGGGGCATATCCGCAGTATTTT.

CDR3 sequence reads: CASNHPGNNEQFF. CDR3 coding DNA: TGTGCCAGCAATCATCCGGGTAACAATGAGCAGTTCTTC. The chain links TRBV3-1 to TRBJ2-1; D unclear. V lost 7 bases and J lost 5, with 12 bases in between. Germline assignment: CDR1 LGHDT and CDR2 YNNKEL (reference sequence). This CDR3 is built from 13 residues.

V is TRBV18 and J is TRBJ2-3, with D possibly TRBD1 on 6 matching bases. The length of the CDR3 is 15 residues. Germline-derived CDR1 and CDR2 are KGHSH and LQKENI. The V end lost 2 bases, the J end lost 1 base, and 10 bases lay between the germline ends. The chain's CDR3 is CASSPGQQGTDTQYF. CDR3 in DNA: TGTGCCAGCTCACCAGGACAGCAAGGCACAGATACGCAGTATTTT.

About this clonotype itself: Germline and junction disagree at one end, which may indicate a read error. The chain employs TRBV7-8 and TRBJ2-1; TRBD1 agrees at 12 bases. This CDR3 spans 19 amino acids. Germline V gene data show CDR1 as SGHVS and CDR2 as FQNEAQ. The CDR3, as DNA: TGTGCCGGCAGCTCTTCCCAGGGCCCGGGACAGGGGGCCGGGGATGAGCAGTTCTTC. Translated, it gives CAGSSSQGPGQGAGDEQFF. Combining the CDR3 with reference TRBV7-8 and TRBJ2-1 gives the whole variable domain GAGVSQSPRYKVAKRGQDVALRCDPISGHVSLFWYQQALGQGPEFLTYFQNEAQLDKSGLPSDRFFAERPEGSVSTLKIQRTQQEDSAVYLCAGSSSQGPGQGAGDEQFFGPGTRLTVL.

The J gene is TRBJ2-7, the V gene TRBV6-5; 9 bases are a match to TRBD1. Germline values: CDR1 MNHEY, CDR2 SVGAGI. V dropped 4 bases and J dropped 7; count of bases not matched to a gene: 8. The CDR3 consists of 14 residues. DNA for the CDR3: TGTGCCAGCAGTTCCGCCCGGGACAGGGTTGAGCAGTACTTC. Translated, it gives CASSSARDRVEQYF.

This clonotype was seen more than once but under ten times. The chain combines TRBV29-1 with TRBJ2-2; D tentatively fits TRBD1 or TRBD2 (5 bases each). CDR1 is SQVTM and CDR2 is ANQGSEA in the germline V gene. V lost 4 bases and J lost 0, with 9 bases in between. This CDR3 is 14 amino acids long. The CDR3 coding sequence is TGCAGCGTTGCGGGACGTCCGAACACCGGGGAGCTGTTTTTT. As protein: CSVAGRPNTGELFF.

This clonotype was seen more than once but under ten times. The chain employs TRBV2 and TRBJ2-3; maybe TRBD2 (6 bases). Deletions cut 2 bases from V and 1 base from J, with 10 bases between. Germline-derived CDR1 and CDR2 are SNHLY and FYNNEI. The CDR3 is 15 amino acids. The CDR3 reads CASSELSGRTDTQYF. CDR3 DNA sequence: TGTGCCAGCAGTGAATTGAGCGGGCGCACAGATACGCAGTATTTT.

In its sample, this clonotype was seen many times. The J gene is TRBJ2-1, the V gene TRBV9; a possible D gene is TRBD1 (6 bases). Germline V gene sequence: CDR1 SGDLS, CDR2 YYNGEE. V lost 0 bases and J lost 8, with 9 bases in between. The CDR3 sequence is 13 residues long. In nucleotides, the CDR3 is TGTGCCAGCAGCGTAGATGGGGGCGATGAGCAGTTCTTC. Encoded protein: CASSVDGGDEQFF.

This clonotype was detected only once. The chain recombines TRBV6-5 with TRBJ1-5, with TRBD1 matching 7 bases. This CDR3 contains 15 residues. J gave up 0 bases and V 6 bases, and 5 bases lay outside the gene matches. CDR1 and CDR2 from the germline V gene are MNHEY and SVGAGI. CDR3 in DNA: TGTGCCAGCAGGGACAGGACCCATAGCAATCAGCCCCAGCATTTT. Encoded protein: CASRDRTHSNQPQHF.

This clonotype was detected only a few times. This chain uses TRBV20-1 with TRBJ2-5; weak D call: TRBD1 (6 bases). Per the germline V gene, CDR1 is DFQATT and CDR2 is SNEGSKA (reference sequence). Trimming removed 5 bases from V and 0 bases from J, with 13 bases in between. This CDR3 is 14 amino acids long. CDR3 sequence (DNA): TGCAGTGCTCCGACAGGAATGTACCAAGAGACCCAGTACTTC. It encodes CSAPTGMYQETQYF.

This clonotype was counted a single time. This chain links TRBV11-3 with TRBJ1-2, with unresolved D. Germline CDR1 SGHNT, CDR2 YENEEA. The ends were cut back, 5 bases at V and 4 bases at J, with 17 bases in the middle. This CDR3 is 15 amino acids long. In DNA form, the CDR3 reads TGTGCCAGCAGCAAGGGTTCCCGGACGGGCTATGGCTACACCTTC. Amino acids: CASSKGSRTGYGYTF.

This clonotype was detected a few times. The V gene is TRBV7-9, the J gene TRBJ2-1, with 14 bases matching TRBD2. Germline CDR1 is SEHNR and CDR2 is FQNEAQ (reference sequence). V dropped 5 bases and J dropped 5; count of bases not matched to a gene: 5. The CDR3 consists of 16 residues. CDR3 nucleotide sequence: TGTGCCAGCAGCCCCCAGACTAGCGGGGGGGACAATGAGCAGTTCTTC. Translated: CASSPQTSGGDNEQFF.

This clonotype was picked up a small number of times. This chain connects TRBV4-3 to TRBJ2-1; 8 bases are a match to TRBD1. Germline V CDR1 and CDR2: LGHNA, YSLEER. The CDR3 runs to 18 residues. V trimming: 0 bases; J trimming: 4 bases; junction bases outside the gene matches: 11. CDR3 nucleotides: TGCGCCAGCAGCCAAGATGGGTATACAGGGGGAAGGTACAATGAGCAGTTCTTC. The encoded protein is CASSQDGYTGGRYNEQFF.

V is TRBV5-1 and J is TRBJ2-5; 8 nucleotides agree with TRBD2. Germline CDR1 and CDR2: SGHRS and YFSETQ. Losses at the gene ends were 2 bases for V and 4 bases for J; bases not matched to a gene: 10. This CDR3 is built from 16 residues. The CDR3 DNA reads as TGCGCCAGCAGCTTAAACGCGGGACTAGTGATAGAGACCCAGTACTTC. It yields the protein CASSLNAGLVIETQYF. The full variable domain, with the rest looked up from reference TRBV5-1 and TRBJ2-5, is KAGVTQTPRYLIKTRGQQVTLSCSPISGHRSVSWYQQTPGQGLQFLFEYFSETQRNKGNFPGRFSGRQFSNSRSEMNVSTLELGDSALYLCASSLNAGLVIETQYFGPGTRLLVL.

CDR3: CSARDRDIGVSDTQYF. DNA of the CDR3: TGCAGTGCTAGAGACCGGGACATTGGCGTATCTGATACGCAGTATTTT. The rearrangement uses TRBV20-1 and TRBJ2-3, with D maybe TRBD1 (6 bases). V dropped 0 bases and J dropped 6 bases, with 19 bases sitting between them. This CDR3 has 16 amino acids. Germline V lookup: CDR1 DFQATT, CDR2 SNEGSKA (reference sequence).

This rearrangement joins TRBV6-5 to TRBJ2-4; TRBD2 agrees at 10 bases. Germline V lookup: CDR1 MNHEY, CDR2 SVGAGI. The CDR3 is made up of 15 amino acids. V was clipped by 0 bases and J by 13 bases; unmatched bases: 9. The CDR3 region has the DNA TGTGCCAGCAGTTACTCGGCTAGCGGGGGTCGGGAGCAGTACTTC. This sequence encodes CASSYSASGGREQYF.

The chain has TRBV29-1 and TRBJ1-1, with a weak D call TRBD1 (6 bases). Germline-derived CDR1 and CDR2 are SQVTM and ANQGSEA. The CDR3 is 13 amino acids. V was trimmed by 5 bases and J by 5 bases, leaving 15 bases between them. The CDR3 is CSVFGGARTEAFF. CDR3 coding DNA: TGCAGCGTTTTCGGGGGCGCGAGGACTGAAGCTTTCTTT.

In this sample, this clonotype turned up a few times. This sequence joins TRBV3-1 and TRBJ1-6; D is unclear. The V and J ends lost 3 bases and 9 bases respectively, with 15 bases between them. The CDR3 is 15 residues long. Germline lookup yields CDR1 LGHDT and CDR2 YNNKEL (reference sequence). CDR3 loop: CASSQRVGLGSPLHF. For the CDR3, the DNA is TGTGCCAGCAGCCAGCGGGTGGGGTTGGGTTCACCCCTCCACTTT.

Only a few counts were recorded for this clonotype. The rearrangement links TRBV7-9 to TRBJ2-3; perhaps D is TRBD1 or TRBD2 (5 bases each). The CDR3 contains 16 residues. Looked up from germline, CDR1 is SEHNR and CDR2 is FQNEAQ (reference sequence). Trimming took off 5 bases at V and 0 bases at J, with 15 bases between the two ends. CDR3 residues: CASSPVVGGSTDTQYF. The CDR3 nucleotides read TGTGCCAGCAGCCCCGTCGTTGGGGGTAGCACAGATACGCAGTATTTT.

This chain connects TRBV3-1 to TRBJ1-2, with 7 bases aligning to TRBD1. Trimming at V came to 2 bases and at J to 6 bases, leaving 9 bases not matched to a gene. CDR3 size: 15 residues. Germline values: CDR1 LGHDT, CDR2 YNNKEL (reference sequence). The CDR3 spells CASSQKGAGTHGYTF. The CDR3 DNA reads as TGTGCCAGCAGCCAAAAGGGGGCAGGGACCCATGGCTACACCTTC.

This clonotype has a handful of counts. The rearrangement uses TRBV18 and TRBJ1-5, with D hard to call. The V gene's germline CDR1 is KGHSH and CDR2 LQKENI. V was shortened by 2 bases and J by 7 bases, with 9 bases between the two germline ends. The CDR3 has 13 residues. The CDR3 loop reads CASSPGEVQPQHF. The DNA of the CDR3 is TGTGCCAGCTCACCAGGGGAGGTCCAGCCCCAGCATTTT.

The chain joins TRBV9 to TRBJ1-1; unclear D gene. Germline V gene sequence: CDR1 SGDLS, CDR2 YYNGEE. V gave up 5 bases and J gave up 0 bases, with 11 bases separating them. The CDR3 totals 14 residues. The CDR3: CASSVSGMNTEAFF. DNA for the CDR3: TGTGCCAGCAGTGTTTCGGGGATGAACACTGAAGCTTTCTTT.